The 9 T cell receptor beta chains reported below all come from one sample, sequenced in a study of shared clonotypes between healthy human individuals. Some clones are missing from TCRdb's copy, which holds only in-frame ones; the method was immunoSEQ multiplex PCR. The sample shows approximately 500,000 clones, around 80% of them seen only once. The specimen sequenced was PBMCs. All receptors come from a woman between 40 and 55 years old in good health. Some clones in this sample may be carry-over from other donors' samples.

The chain joins TRBV7-2 to TRBJ2-3; D uncertain. Germline-derived CDR1 and CDR2 are SGHTA and FQGNSA. The CDR3 loop spans 15 amino acids. V was trimmed by 1 base and J by 0 bases, leaving 8 bases between them. In DNA, the CDR3 is TGTGCCAGCAGCTTAGTCTCGCGGAGCACAGATACGCAGTATTTT. Its protein is CASSLVSRSTDTQYF.

The chain carries TRBV15 and TRBJ2-7; D may match TRBD1 or TRBD2 (5 bases each). The CDR3 contains 17 residues. Germline V gives CDR1 LNHNV, CDR2 YYDKDF (reference sequence). Between the trimmed V and J ends, which lost 0 bases and 0 bases, there was a span of 15 bases. The CDR3 DNA follows: TGTGCCACCAGCAGAGATCAAGGGACCGTGCGCTCCTACGAGCAGTACTTC. It specifies CATSRDQGTVRSYEQYF.

The sample holds one count of this clone. The chain carries TRBV18 and TRBJ2-7; no reliable D call. The CDR3 is made up of 15 amino acids. V was trimmed by 2 bases and J by 4 bases, leaving 15 bases between them. The germline gives CDR1 KGHSH, CDR2 LQKENI. CDR3 sequence (DNA): TGTGCCAGCTCACCAGGTTCAGGACCCCCATACGAGCAGTACTTC. Amino acids: CASSPGSGPPYEQYF.

J is TRBJ2-7 and V is TRBV2, with 13 bases identical to TRBD2. Trimming at V came to 5 bases and at J to 6 bases, leaving 4 bases not matched to a gene. This CDR3 is built from 14 residues. The germline gives CDR1 SNHLY, CDR2 FYNNEI. The CDR3: CASSRTSGRGEQYF. As DNA, the CDR3 is TGTGCCAGCAGTCGGACTAGCGGGAGAGGCGAGCAGTACTTC.

The J gene is TRBJ2-5, the V gene TRBV2, with 9 positions matching TRBD2. V lost 2 bases, J lost 4 bases, and 5 bases stayed unmatched. The CDR3 has 15 amino acids. Germline lookup yields CDR1 SNHLY and CDR2 FYNNEI. The CDR3 is CASSETGAGGETQYF. CDR3 nucleotide sequence: TGTGCCAGCAGTGAAACTGGAGCGGGAGGAGAGACCCAGTACTTC. Filled out from reference TRBV2 and TRBJ2-5, the complete variable domain reads EPEVTQTPSHQVTQMGQEVILRCVPISNHLYFYWYRQILGQKVEFLVSFYNNEISEKSEIFDDQFSVERPDGSNFTLKIRSTKLEDSAMYFCASSETGAGGETQYFGPGTRLLVL.

This clone came up once. The CDR3 DNA is TGTGCCAGTAGGCTAGCGGGTTCCGCCGGGGAGCTGTTTTTT. This sequence encodes CASRLAGSAGELFF. The rearrangement links TRBV19 to TRBJ2-2, with TRBD2 matching 8 bases. CDR1 LNHDA and CDR2 SQIVND come from the germline V gene (reference sequence). This CDR3 is 14 amino acids long. V shed 6 bases and J 6 bases; nucleotides not matched to a gene: 6.

The chain uses TRBV7-9 and TRBJ2-1; 10 nucleotides agree with TRBD1. CDR1 is SEHNR and CDR2 is FQNEAQ in the germline V gene (reference sequence). This CDR3 contains 16 residues. V lost 5 bases to trimming and J lost 7 bases; unmatched junction nucleotides: 11. The CDR3 region has the DNA TGTGCCAGCAGCCCCCCCGGGACAGGGGTCAAGAATGAGCAGTTCTTC. It codes for CASSPPGTGVKNEQFF.

The J gene is TRBJ1-5, the V gene TRBV6-1; D not resolved. The V end was cut by 11 bases, the J end by 9 bases, with 20 bases between. The CDR3 totals 13 residues. Germline V gene sequence: CDR1 MNHNS, CDR2 SASEGT. CDR3 amino acids: CAGRPRLMRPQHF. As DNA, the CDR3 is TGTGCCGGCCGACCGCGGTTAATGCGGCCCCAGCATTTT.

This chain uses TRBV2 with TRBJ1-4; possible D gene TRBD1, 5 bases. Germline assignment: CDR1 SNHLY and CDR2 FYNNEI. Trimming cost V 4 bases and J 8 bases, with 17 bases left between them. This CDR3 has 15 residues. CDR3 sequence reads: CASSGGLYPGEKLFF. As DNA, the CDR3 is TGTGCCAGCAGTGGGGGCCTGTATCCTGGGGAAAAACTGTTTTTT.